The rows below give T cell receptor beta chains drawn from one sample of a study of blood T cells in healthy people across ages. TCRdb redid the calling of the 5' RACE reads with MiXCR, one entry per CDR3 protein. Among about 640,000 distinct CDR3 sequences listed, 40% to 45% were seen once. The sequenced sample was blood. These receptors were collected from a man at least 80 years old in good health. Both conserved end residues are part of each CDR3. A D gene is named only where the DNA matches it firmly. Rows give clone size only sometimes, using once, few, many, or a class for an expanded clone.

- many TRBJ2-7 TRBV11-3 TGTGCCAGCAGCTTAGGGCATAACTACGAGCAGTACTTC CASSLGHNYEQYF
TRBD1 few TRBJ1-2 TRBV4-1 TGCGCCAGCAGCGCCACAGGGGCTCCAGGTTCCGACGGCTACACCTTC CASSATGAPGSDGYTF
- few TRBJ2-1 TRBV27 TGTGCCAGCAGTTTAGCGGCTAAGAGCTCCTACAATGAGCAGTTCTTC CASSLAAKSSYNEQFF
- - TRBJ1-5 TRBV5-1 TGCGCCAGCAGCTTGGAGAATCCGGGCAATCAGCCCCAGCATTTT CASSLENPGNQPQHF
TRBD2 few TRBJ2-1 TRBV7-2 TGTGCCAGCAGCTTAGGCCAGAGCGGGGGAGGGCATGAGCAGTTCTTC CASSLGQSGGGHEQFF
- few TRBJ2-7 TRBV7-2 TGTGCCAGCAGCCACCCACCGGGAGTCCCCTCCTACGAGCAGTACTTC CASSHPPGVPSYEQYF
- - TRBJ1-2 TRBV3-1 TGTGCCAGCAGCCGAGGTGTGCTCAACTATGGCTACACCTTC CASSRGVLNYGYTF
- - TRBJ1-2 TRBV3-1 TGTGCCAGCAGCCAAGATAAAGGGGCCAGGGGTGTCGGCTACACCTTC CASSQDKGARGVGYTF
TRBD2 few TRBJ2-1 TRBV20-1 TGCAGTGCTAGAGACGATAGACGCCGGGAGGGTCCCCTCAATGAGCAGTTCTTC CSARDDRRREGPLNEQFF
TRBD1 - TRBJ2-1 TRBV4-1 TGCGCCAGCAGCCAAGGGGGACAGGGTACAAGGAATGAGCAGTTCTTC CASSQGGQGTRNEQFF
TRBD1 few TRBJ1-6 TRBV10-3 TGTGCCATCAGTGAGTTTGCGGGACAGGACAATTCACCCCTCCACTTT CAISEFAGQDNSPLHF
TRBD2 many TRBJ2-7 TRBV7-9 TGTGCCAGCAGCCATAGCGGGAGGGCCCCCTACGAGCAGTACTTC CASSHSGRAPYEQYF
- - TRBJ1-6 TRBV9 TGTGCCAGCAGCGTAGTGGAAAATTCACCCCTCCACTTT CASSVVENSPLHF
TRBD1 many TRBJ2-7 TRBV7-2 TGTGCCAGCAGCCCCCGGACAGGGGGTAATTTAATTTACGAGCAGTACTTC CASSPRTGGNLIYEQYF
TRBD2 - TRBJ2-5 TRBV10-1 TGCGCCAGCAGTGAACGACTAGCGGGGACCCAGTACTTC CASSERLAGTQYF
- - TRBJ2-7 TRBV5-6 TGTGCCAGCAGCGCTGGGGTCCAGACCACCTACAAGCAGTACTTC CASSAGVQTTYKQYF
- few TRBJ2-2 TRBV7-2 TGTGCCAGCAGCTTAGCAGGGGAGAACACCGGGGAGCTGTTTTTT CASSLAGENTGELFF
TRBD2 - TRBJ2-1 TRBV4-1 TGCGCCAGCAGCCAAGATCGAGCGGGGAGGGATGAGCAGTTCTTC CASSQDRAGRDEQFF
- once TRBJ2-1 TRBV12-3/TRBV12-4 TGTGCCAGCAGCCCCTTAGCTGAGCAGTTCTTC CASSPLAEQFF
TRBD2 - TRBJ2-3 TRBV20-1 TGCAGTGCTAGAGATGGGTCGGGAGGGCCTGGCACGCAGTATTTT CSARDGSGGPGTQYF
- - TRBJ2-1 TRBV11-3 TGTGCCAGCAGCTTAGATTCCGGGACACACAATGAGCAGTTCTTC CASSLDSGTHNEQFF
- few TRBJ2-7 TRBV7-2 TGTGCCAGCACCCCTGTTGCTTTTGCCTACGAGCAGTACTTC CASTPVAFAYEQYF
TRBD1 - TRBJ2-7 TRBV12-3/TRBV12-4 TGTGCCAGCAGTTTGGTTACGGTTGGGGACAGGGGTGACGAGCAGTACTTC CASSLVTVGDRGDEQYF
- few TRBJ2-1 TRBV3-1 TGTGCCAGCAGCTTCCTGCGACCGGGAATAGTAAGCAATGAGCAGTTCTTC CASSFLRPGIVSNEQFF
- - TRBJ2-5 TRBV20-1 TGCAGCGGGCTTATCGGCGAGACCCAGTACTTC CSGLIGETQYF
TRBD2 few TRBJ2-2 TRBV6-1 TGTGCCAGCGGGGCTAGCGGGGGAGCGAACACCGGGGAGCTGTTTTTT CASGASGGANTGELFF
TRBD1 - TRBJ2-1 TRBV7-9 TGTGCCAGCAGCGGCTCCGGGACAGGTATTTGGCAGTTCTTC CASSGSGTGIWQFF
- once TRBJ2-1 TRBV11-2 TGTACCAGCAGCTCCTCCCCGGGAGAAGGGCAGTTCTTC CTSSSSPGEGQFF
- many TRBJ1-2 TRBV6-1 TGTGCCAGCAGTGATTGGACGGGATATGGCTACACCTTC CASSDWTGYGYTF
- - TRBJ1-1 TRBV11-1 TGTGCCAGCAGCTTAGTCGGTGGCACTGAAGCTTTCTTT CASSLVGGTEAFF
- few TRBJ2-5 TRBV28 TGTGCCAGCAGTTCAGGGGGGGATCAACAAGAGACCCAGTACTTC CASSSGGDQQETQYF
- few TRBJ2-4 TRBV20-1 TGCAGTGCTAGAGATTCCCCCAGGGGTAGGATTCAGTACTTC CSARDSPRGRIQYF
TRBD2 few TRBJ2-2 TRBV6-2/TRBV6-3 TGTGCCAGCAGTACTCCCGGACTAGGAGGGAACACCGGGGAGCTGTTTTTT CASSTPGLGGNTGELFF
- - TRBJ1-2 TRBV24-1 TGTGCCACCAGTGACGACCGCTATGGCTACACCTTC CATSDDRYGYTF
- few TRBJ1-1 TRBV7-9 TGTGCCAGCAGCTTAGGGACAGTTGAAGCTTTCTTT CASSLGTVEAFF
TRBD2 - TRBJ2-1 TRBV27 TGTGCCAGCAGTTTATCGTTGCGGGGGAGCTCCTACAATGAGCAGTTCTTC CASSLSLRGSSYNEQFF
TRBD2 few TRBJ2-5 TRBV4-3 TGCGCCAGCAGCCAAGATGAGGGACTAGCGGGGGGGCGAGAGACCCAGTACTTC CASSQDEGLAGGRETQYF
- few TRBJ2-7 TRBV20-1 TGCAGTGCTCGCAGAGGGGGGCCTCGTGGGGAGCAGTACTTC CSARRGGPRGEQYF
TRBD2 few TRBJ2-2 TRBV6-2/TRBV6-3 TGTGCCAGCAGTTATTCGGGAGGCACCGGGGAGCTGTTTTTT CASSYSGGTGELFF
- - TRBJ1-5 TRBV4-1 TGCGCCAGCAGCCAAGATACGGTGCGCAATCAGCCCCAGCATTTT CASSQDTVRNQPQHF
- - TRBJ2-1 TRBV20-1 TGCAGTGCTAATATCCCAGGGACCAATGAGCAGTTCTTC CSANIPGTNEQFF
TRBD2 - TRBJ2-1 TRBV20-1 TGCAGTGCTAGAGATCGGGCTAGCGGGGGGTTCTCCTACAATGAGCAGTTCTTC CSARDRASGGFSYNEQFF
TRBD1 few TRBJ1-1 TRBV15 TGTGCCACCAGCAGAGTCCGACAGGGCGACACTGAAGCTTTCTTT CATSRVRQGDTEAFF
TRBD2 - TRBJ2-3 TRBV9 TGTGCCAGCAGCGTGGGGCTGGGCGGGGGGGCAACAGATACGCAGTATTTT CASSVGLGGGATDTQYF
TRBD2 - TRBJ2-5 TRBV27 TGTGCCAGCAGTTACCGACCCCCGGGACTAGCTTACTGGGAGACCCAGTACTTC CASSYRPPGLAYWETQYF
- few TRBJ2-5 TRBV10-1 TGCGCCAGCAGTGAGTCGCTGACTAGGGAAGAGACCCAGTACTTC CASSESLTREETQYF
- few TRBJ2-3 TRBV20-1 TGCAGTGCTAGCATGGGCCTGATGGGGGGGGCGAACACAGATACGCAGTATTTT CSASMGLMGGANTDTQYF
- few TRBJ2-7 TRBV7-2 TGTGCCAGCAGCTTGGGGGCGACAGCACCCTACGAGCAGTACTTC CASSLGATAPYEQYF
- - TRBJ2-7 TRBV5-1 TGCGCCAGCAGCTTCCAGGTAGCGGAACACGAGCAGTACTTC CASSFQVAEHEQYF
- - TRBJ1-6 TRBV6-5 TGTGCCAGCAGTTACTCGATCCCGGGGGATTCACCCCTCCACTTT CASSYSIPGDSPLHF
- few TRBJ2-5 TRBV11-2 TGTGCCAGCAGCCCCGCTGGGGGGGCGAAAGAGACCCAGTACTTC CASSPAGGAKETQYF
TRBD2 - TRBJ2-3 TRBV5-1 TGCGCCAGCAGCTGGGATGGGTTTAACGGGAGGGCCGTGGATACGCAGTATTTT CASSWDGFNGRAVDTQYF